This T cell receptor (beta chain) was documented in a study of CXCR3-negative and CXCR3-positive naive CD8 T cells. Study details: Roughly 140 million TRB reads were obtained in total, which works out to about 1.5 +/- 0.3 million per library. Study observations and caveats: TRB CDR3 hydrophobicity was greater in CXCR3-positive naive cells than in CXCR3-negative naive cells. Diversity was high in both naive subsets and much lower in memory cells. CXCR3-negative and CXCR3-positive naive cells shared comparable TRBV-TRBJ usage, but memory cells did not.

Per the germline V gene, CDR1 is KGHDR and CDR2 is SFDVKD. The length of the CDR3 is 12 residues. For this clonotype: As yet, its antigen is unknown.

cDNA libraries for TRB were generated by 5' RACE incorporating UMI labels. TCRdb re-called the 5' RACE reads and shows each CDR3 protein once, DNA omitted. In total, the table holds fewer than 90,000 distinct CDR3 sequences. This TCR was recovered from a human donor in good health. Some clones in this sample may be carry-over from other donors' samples. Source material: naive CXCR3+ CD8+ T cells from blood. Subset indicated: CD45RO-CCR7+CD27+CD95- naive CD8+ T cells expressing CXCR3 (TNR3+). The V call is TRBV24-1, the J call TRBJ2-3. CDR3 loop: CATIAKGDTQYF.